This entry is about one T cell receptor (beta chain). The data stem from a study of CD8+ T cells in alopecia areata. Extracted RNA was reverse transcribed into cDNA, the sequencing template. The data were produced by immunoSEQ multiplex PCR, yet TCRdb's version contains in-frame clones alone and is incomplete. The sample yields about 170,000 clones, 58% seen once. Treatment noted: oral pan-JAK inhibitor, 5-10 mg twice daily. CDR1 MDHEN and CDR2 SYDVKM come from the germline V gene. V was trimmed by 3 bases and J by 0 bases, leaving 12 bases between them. The CDR3 consists of 16 residues. The material was CD4+ T cells sorted from blood, obtained between weeks 55 and 65, from a patient treated with tofacitinib. The clonotype was recovered from a human donor with alopecia areata. This sequence joins TRBV28 and TRBJ1-5; TRBD1 is a possible D gene (5 bases). The CDR3: CASSFGTDFSNQPQHF. The CDR3 region has the DNA TGTGCCAGCAGTTTCGGGACCGACTTTAGCAATCAGCCCCAGCATTTT.